This TCR beta chain was retrieved from a study of T-cell memory formation after mild COVID-19. TCRdb re-called the 5' RACE reads with MiXCR, one entry per CDR3 protein. The sample holds approximately 500,000 distinct CDR3 sequences; about 23% are singletons and the top ten take roughly an eighth. This CDR3 has 15 amino acids. Trimming at V came to 1 base and at J to 3 bases, leaving 4 bases not matched to a gene. The germline V gene has CDR1 SGHAT and CDR2 FQNNGV. The sample was PBMCs or a T cell subset sorted from them (not recorded which). The J gene is TRBJ2-3, the V gene TRBV11-2; 7 nucleotides align to TRBD2. The sequence came from an adult woman who had mild COVID-19 (a few samples of this study predate the infection). Cell type and time point are not known. This CDR3 reads CASSLVGGLTDTQYF. The CDR3 nucleotides are TGTGCCAGCAGCTTAGTTGGGGGACTAACAGATACGCAGTATTTT.